This T cell receptor (beta chain) was recovered during a study of blood T cell repertoires in COVID-19. Study-wide background: From T cells, B-cell-depleted T cells, or PBMCs came the material, which was cDNA or gDNA.

Authors' methods: Amplified reference gene primers provided the basis for estimating nucleated cell counts. TCRdb's copy holds only in-frame clones and misses some; the assay was immunoSEQ multiplex PCR. V and J calls plus clone size are reproduced from that table; the DNA served to infer D and trimming. The sample lists 200,000 to 250,000 clones, roughly 75% occurring once. This CDR3 contains 16 residues. With V trimmed by 4 bases and J by 4 bases, 11 bases remained unmatched. Germline values: CDR1 SGHKS, CDR2 YYEKEE (reference sequence). Sequences were obtained from peripheral blood. The chain joins TRBV5-5 to TRBJ2-7; 10 positions agree with TRBD1. The source is a woman aged 70-85 years with acute or convalescent COVID-19. This CDR3 is CASSLEPGQGTYEQYF. DNA for the CDR3: TGTGCCAGCAGCCTCGAACCGGGACAGGGGACGTACGAGCAGTACTTC.